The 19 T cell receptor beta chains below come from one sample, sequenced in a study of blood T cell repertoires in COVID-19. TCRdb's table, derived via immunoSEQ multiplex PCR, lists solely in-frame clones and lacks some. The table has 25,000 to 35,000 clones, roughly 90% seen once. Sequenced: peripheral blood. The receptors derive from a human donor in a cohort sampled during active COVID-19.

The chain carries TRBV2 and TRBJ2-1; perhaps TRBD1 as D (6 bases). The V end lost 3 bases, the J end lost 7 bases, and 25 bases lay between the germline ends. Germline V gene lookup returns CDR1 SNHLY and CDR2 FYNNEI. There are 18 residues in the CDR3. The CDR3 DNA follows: TGTGCCAGCAGTGACGCTCTGTCTTGGGGGCAGCCAGGGAATGAGCAGTTCTTC. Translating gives CASSDALSWGQPGNEQFF.

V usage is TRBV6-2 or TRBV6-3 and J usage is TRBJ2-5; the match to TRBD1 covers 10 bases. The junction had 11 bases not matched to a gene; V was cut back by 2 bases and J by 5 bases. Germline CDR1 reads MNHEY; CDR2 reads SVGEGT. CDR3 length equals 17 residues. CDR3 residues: CASSYPLRQGAVETQYF. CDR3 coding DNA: TGTGCCAGCAGTTACCCTCTTAGACAGGGGGCGGTGGAGACCCAGTACTTC.

CDR3 sequence: CASSRQGADGTEAFF. CDR3 DNA sequence: TGTGCCAGCTCCCGACAGGGGGCTGATGGCACTGAAGCTTTCTTT. This chain links TRBV18 with TRBJ1-1; 10 bases map to TRBD1. CDR3 size: 15 residues. V trimming: 6 bases; J trimming: 4 bases; junction bases outside the gene matches: 8. The germline gives CDR1 KGHSH, CDR2 LQKENI. The full variable domain, in which reference TRBV18 and TRBJ1-1 provide the parts outside the CDR3, is NAGVMQNPRHLVRRRGQEARLRCSPMKGHSHVYWYRQLPEEGLKFMVYLQKENIIDESGMPKERFSAEFPKEGPSILRIQQVVRGDSAAYFCASSRQGADGTEAFFGQGTRLTVV.

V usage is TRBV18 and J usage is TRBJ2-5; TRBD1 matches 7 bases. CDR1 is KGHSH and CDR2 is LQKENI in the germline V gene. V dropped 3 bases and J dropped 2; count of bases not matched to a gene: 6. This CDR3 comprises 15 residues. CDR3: CASSPTGYQQETQYF. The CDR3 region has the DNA TGTGCCAGCTCACCGACAGGGTACCAACAAGAGACCCAGTACTTC.

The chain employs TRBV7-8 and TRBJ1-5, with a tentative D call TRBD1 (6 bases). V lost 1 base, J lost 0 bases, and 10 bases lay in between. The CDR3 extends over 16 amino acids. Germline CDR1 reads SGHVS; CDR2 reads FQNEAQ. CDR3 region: CASSLGGPYSNQPQHF. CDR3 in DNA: TGTGCCAGCAGCTTAGGGGGGCCCTATAGCAATCAGCCCCAGCATTTT.

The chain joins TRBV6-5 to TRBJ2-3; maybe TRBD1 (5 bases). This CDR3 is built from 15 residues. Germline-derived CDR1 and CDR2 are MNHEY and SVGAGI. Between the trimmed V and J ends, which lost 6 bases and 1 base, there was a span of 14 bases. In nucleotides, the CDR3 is TGTGCCAGCAGCGCAGACAGCGTAGGCACAGATACGCAGTATTTT. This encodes CASSADSVGTDTQYF.

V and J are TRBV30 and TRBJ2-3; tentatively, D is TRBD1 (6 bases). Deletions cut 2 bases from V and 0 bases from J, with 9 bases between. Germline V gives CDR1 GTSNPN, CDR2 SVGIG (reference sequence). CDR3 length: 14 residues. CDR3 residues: CAWSNRASTDTQYF. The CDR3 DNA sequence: TGTGCCTGGAGTAACAGGGCCAGCACAGATACGCAGTATTTT.

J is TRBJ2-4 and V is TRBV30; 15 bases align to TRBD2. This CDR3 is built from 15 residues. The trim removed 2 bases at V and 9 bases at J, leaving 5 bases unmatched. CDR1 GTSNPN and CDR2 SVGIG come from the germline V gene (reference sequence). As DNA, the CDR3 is TGTGCCTGGAGTCCGGGACTAGCGGGAGGTAGCATTCAGTACTTC. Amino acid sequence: CAWSPGLAGGSIQYF.

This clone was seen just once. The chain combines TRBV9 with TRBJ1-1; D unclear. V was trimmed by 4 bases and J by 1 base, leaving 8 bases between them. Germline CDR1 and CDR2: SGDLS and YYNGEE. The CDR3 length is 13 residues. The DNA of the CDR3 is TGTGCCAGCAGCCGCGAAAGGAACACTGAAGCTTTCTTT. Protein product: CASSRERNTEAFF.

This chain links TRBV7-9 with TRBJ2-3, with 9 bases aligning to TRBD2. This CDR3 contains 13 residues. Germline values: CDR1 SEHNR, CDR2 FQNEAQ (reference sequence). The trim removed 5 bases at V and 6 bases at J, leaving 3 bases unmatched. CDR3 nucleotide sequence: TGTGCCAGCAGCCGAACTAGCGGGGATACGCAGTATTTT. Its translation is CASSRTSGDTQYF.

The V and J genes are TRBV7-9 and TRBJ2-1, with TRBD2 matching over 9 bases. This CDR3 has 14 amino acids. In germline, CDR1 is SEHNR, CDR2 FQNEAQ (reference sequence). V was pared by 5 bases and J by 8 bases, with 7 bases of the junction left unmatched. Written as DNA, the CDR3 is TGTGCCAGCAGCCTTAGCGGGAGCGTCGATGAGCAGTTCTTC. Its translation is CASSLSGSVDEQFF.

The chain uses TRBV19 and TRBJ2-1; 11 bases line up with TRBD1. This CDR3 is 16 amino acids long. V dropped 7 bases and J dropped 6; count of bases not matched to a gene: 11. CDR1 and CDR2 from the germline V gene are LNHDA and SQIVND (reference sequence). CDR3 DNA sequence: TGTGCCAGTACTTTACGGACAGGGGGCCTTGGCAATGAGCAGTTCTTC. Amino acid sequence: CASTLRTGGLGNEQFF.

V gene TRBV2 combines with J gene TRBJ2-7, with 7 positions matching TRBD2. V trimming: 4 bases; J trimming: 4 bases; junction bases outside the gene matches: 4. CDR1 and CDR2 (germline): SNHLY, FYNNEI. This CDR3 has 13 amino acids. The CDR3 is CASSGAGVYEQYF. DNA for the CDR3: TGTGCCAGCAGTGGGGCGGGAGTGTACGAGCAGTACTTC.

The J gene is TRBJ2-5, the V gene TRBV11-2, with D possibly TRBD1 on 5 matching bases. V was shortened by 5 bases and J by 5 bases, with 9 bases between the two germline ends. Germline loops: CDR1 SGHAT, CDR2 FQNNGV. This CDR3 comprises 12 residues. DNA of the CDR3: TGTGCCAGCAGCAGGCAGGGTGAGACCCAGTACTTC. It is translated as CASSRQGETQYF.

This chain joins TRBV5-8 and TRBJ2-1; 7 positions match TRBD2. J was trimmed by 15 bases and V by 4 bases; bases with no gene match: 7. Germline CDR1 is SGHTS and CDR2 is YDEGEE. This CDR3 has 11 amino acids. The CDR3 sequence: CASSVTSAPFF. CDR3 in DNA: TGTGCCAGCAGCGTAACTAGCGCACCGTTCTTC.

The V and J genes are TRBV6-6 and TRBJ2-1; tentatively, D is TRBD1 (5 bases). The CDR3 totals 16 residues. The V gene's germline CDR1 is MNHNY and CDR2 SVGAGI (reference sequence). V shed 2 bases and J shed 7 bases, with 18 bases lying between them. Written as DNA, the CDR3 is TGTGCCAGCAGTTACCCCGCGGCGGCAGGGTCGAATGAGCAGTTCTTC. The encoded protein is CASSYPAAAGSNEQFF.

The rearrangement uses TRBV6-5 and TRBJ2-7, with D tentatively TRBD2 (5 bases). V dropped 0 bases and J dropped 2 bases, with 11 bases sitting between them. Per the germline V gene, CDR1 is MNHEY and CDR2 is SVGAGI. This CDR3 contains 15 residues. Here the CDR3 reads CASSYSGEWPYEQYF. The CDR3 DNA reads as TGTGCCAGCAGTTACTCGGGAGAGTGGCCCTACGAGCAGTACTTC.

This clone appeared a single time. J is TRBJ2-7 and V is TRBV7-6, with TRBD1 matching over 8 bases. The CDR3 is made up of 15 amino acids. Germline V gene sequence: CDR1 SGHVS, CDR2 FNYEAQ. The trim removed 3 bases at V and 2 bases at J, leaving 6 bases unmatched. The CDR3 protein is CASSLAGGGTYEQYF. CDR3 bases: TGTGCCAGCAGCTTGGCAGGGGGCGGGACCTACGAGCAGTACTTC. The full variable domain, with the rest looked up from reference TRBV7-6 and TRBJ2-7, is GAGVSQSPRYKVTKRGQDVALRCDPISGHVSLYWYRQALGQGPEFLTYFNYEAQQDKSGLPNDRFSAERPEGSISTLTIQRTEQRDSAMYRCASSLAGGGTYEQYFGPGTRLTVT.

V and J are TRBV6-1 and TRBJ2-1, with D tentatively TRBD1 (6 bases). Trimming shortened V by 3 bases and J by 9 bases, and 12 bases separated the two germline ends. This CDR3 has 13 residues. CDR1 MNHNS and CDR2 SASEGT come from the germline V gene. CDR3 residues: CASSDTGLGEQFF. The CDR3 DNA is TGTGCCAGCAGTGACACAGGGCTGGGTGAGCAGTTCTTC.